This is a list of T cell receptor beta chains from one sample in a study of T cells in Graves' hyperthyroidism and ophthalmopathy. TCRdb re-called the multiplex PCR reads through MiXCR, storing one row per CDR3 protein. The sample lists under 350,000 distinct CDR3 sequences; 20% to 25% were seen once. The specimen was blood. All receptors derive from a middle-aged man with Graves' hyperthyroidism that later progressed to Graves' ophthalmopathy. The CDR3 runs from the conserved cysteine through the conserved F or W. The order of the fields is D gene, V gene, J gene, CDR3 length, clone size, CDR3 protein, CDR3 DNA. D genes are given only for firm matches. The size field is filled for only some rows; it gives once, few, many or a size class.

-	TRBV30	TRBJ1-3	13	many	CAWSMYIGNTIYF	TGTGCCTGGAGTATGTATATCGGAAACACCATATATTTT
TRBD1	TRBV28	TRBJ2-7	12	-	CASTSGGYEQYF	TGTGCCAGCACCTCAGGGGGCTACGAGCAGTACTTC
TRBD1	TRBV6-5	TRBJ2-5	14	many	CASSLDRGEQTQYF	TGTGCCAGCAGTTTGGACAGGGGCGAGCAGACCCAGTACTTC
TRBD1	TRBV19	TRBJ1-2	14	many	CARKQGVFDYGYTF	TGTGCCAGAAAACAGGGGGTGTTCGACTATGGCTACACCTTC
-	TRBV19	TRBJ1-5	13	many	CASSSKFGQPQHF	TGTGCCAGTAGTTCCAAGTTCGGGCAGCCCCAGCATTTT
-	TRBV6-1	TRBJ2-7	17	-	CASRTIQTGTATYEQYF	TGTGCCAGCAGAACTATCCAAACCGGGACCGCGACGTACGAGCAGTACTTC
TRBD1	TRBV6-1	TRBJ2-5	15	-	CASSGLGTGQETQYF	TGTGCCAGCAGTGGGCTCGGGACAGGGCAAGAGACCCAGTACTTC
TRBD2	TRBV30	TRBJ2-2	14	-	CAWSAGGPTGELFF	TGTGCCTGGAGTGCGGGAGGGCCTACCGGGGAGCTGTTTTTT
-	TRBV24-1	TRBJ2-1	14	many	CATSVEYPSNEQFF	TGTGCCACCAGTGTAGAGTATCCCTCCAATGAGCAGTTCTTC
TRBD1	TRBV10-3	TRBJ1-5	13	many	CAISRDSNQPQHF	TGTGCCATCAGCCGGGACAGTAATCAGCCCCAGCATTTT
-	TRBV5-4	TRBJ2-2	15	few	CASSSMGGWTGELFF	TGTGCCAGCAGCTCTATGGGGGGCTGGACCGGGGAGCTGTTTTTT
-	TRBV28	TRBJ2-7	10	many	CASGAGAQYF	TGTGCCAGCGGCGCGGGGGCGCAGTACTTC
TRBD1	TRBV10-3	TRBJ2-7	15	many	CAISDQGTGRDEQYF	TGTGCCATCAGTGACCAAGGGACAGGGAGGGACGAGCAGTACTTC
TRBD1	TRBV19	TRBJ2-5	13	-	CASRDRRKETQYF	TGTGCCAGCCGGGACAGGAGGAAAGAGACCCAGTACTTC
-	TRBV12-3/TRBV12-4	TRBJ2-2	13	-	CASSTVVKGELFF	TGTGCCAGCAGTACCGTGGTCAAGGGGGAGCTGTTTTTT
-	TRBV4-2	TRBJ1-1	12	many	CASSQDKAEAFF	TGTGCCAGCAGCCAAGATAAGGCCGAAGCTTTCTTT
-	TRBV6-1	TRBJ1-1	12	-	CASRTEDTEAFF	TGTGCCAGCAGGACGGAGGACACTGAAGCTTTCTTT
TRBD1	TRBV5-1	TRBJ1-1	13	many	CASSFTGEGEAFF	TGCGCCAGCAGCTTCACAGGGGAGGGTGAAGCTTTCTTT
-	TRBV7-6	TRBJ1-3	19	many	CASSLVVRGRALGRNTIYF	TGTGCCAGCAGCTTAGTGGTCCGGGGTAGGGCCCTAGGGAGAAACACCATATATTTT
-	TRBV19	TRBJ2-7	13	many	CASSELGSGEQYF	TGTGCCAGTAGTGAATTGGGCTCGGGGGAGCAGTACTTC
TRBD1	TRBV30	TRBJ2-3	17	-	CAWNRDRGIPSTDTQYF	TGTGCCTGGAATCGGGACAGGGGCATTCCTAGCACAGATACGCAGTATTTT
-	TRBV6-5	TRBJ1-1	15	many	CASLRDGSGNTEAFF	TGTGCCAGCCTAAGGGACGGGTCGGGGAACACTGAAGCTTTCTTT
-	TRBV19	TRBJ1-5	15	-	CASSIQGWSNQPQHF	TGTGCCAGTAGTATCCAGGGATGGAGCAATCAGCCCCAGCATTTT
-	TRBV24-1	TRBJ1-5	22	many	CATSQKGRDFLGMENSNQPQHF	TGTGCCACCAGTCAGAAGGGCAGGGATTTTCTCGGAATGGAGAATAGCAATCAGCCCCAGCATTTT
TRBD1	TRBV7-8	TRBJ2-2	16	many	CASSFLLTGSTGELFF	TGTGCCAGCAGCTTTCTGTTGACAGGGTCCACCGGGGAGCTGTTTTTT
TRBD1	TRBV5-1	TRBJ2-7	13	many	CASSGTGGYEQYF	TGCGCCAGCAGCGGGACAGGGGGATACGAGCAGTACTTC
-	TRBV19	TRBJ1-1	13	many	CASSMAKNTEAFF	TGTGCCAGTAGTATGGCCAAGAACACTGAAGCTTTCTTT
-	TRBV12-3/TRBV12-4	TRBJ2-7	15	-	CASSFARASSYEQYF	TGTGCCAGCAGTTTTGCCAGGGCGAGCTCCTACGAGCAGTACTTC
-	TRBV27	TRBJ1-2	13	many	CASSLGGRWGYTF	TGTGCCAGCAGTTTAGGGGGGAGGTGGGGCTACACCTTC
-	TRBV27	TRBJ1-2	14	many	CASSSIQGTRGYTF	TGTGCCAGCAGTTCGATACAGGGTACGCGTGGCTACACCTTC
-	TRBV4-1	TRBJ2-7	13	many	CASSQIQSYEQYF	TGCGCCAGCAGCCAAATCCAATCCTACGAGCAGTACTTC